A single sample is the source of the 24 T cell receptor beta chains below, sequenced in a study of shared clonotypes between healthy human individuals. Libraries were prepared by immunoSEQ multiplex PCR; TCRdb keeps only in-frame clonotypes and omits some of them. The data hold roughly 640,000 clones, with approximately 97% observed a single time. The specimen was naive CD4+ T cells sorted from blood. The subset is: CD45RA+ positively selected. The receptors come from a woman aged 30 to 39 in good health.

This clone was seen only a few times. The gene calls are TRBV2 and TRBJ1-1; D unresolved. Germline CDR1 SNHLY, CDR2 FYNNEI. V lost 7 bases and J 11 bases, leaving 14 bases between the germline ends. The CDR3 has 11 amino acids. The CDR3 sequence: CASNQAGTAFF. The CDR3 DNA reads TGTGCCAGCAATCAGGCGGGAACTGCTTTCTTT.

The rearrangement links TRBV6-5 to TRBJ2-3; D call uncertain. Deletions cut 2 bases from V and 8 bases from J, with 11 bases between. The germline gives CDR1 MNHEY, CDR2 SVGAGI. This CDR3 is built from 13 residues. The CDR3 bases are TGTGCCAGCAGTTACCCAAGTCCGGGTACGCAGTATTTT. This sequence encodes CASSYPSPGTQYF.

The rearrangement uses TRBV10-3 and TRBJ2-7; 9 nucleotides match TRBD2. This CDR3 is 17 amino acids long. CDR1 and CDR2 from the germline V gene are ENHRY and SYGVKD. J gave up 6 bases and V 3 bases, and 15 bases lay outside the gene matches. The DNA for the CDR3 is TGTGCCATCAGTGACCCCCCGTTGGCGGGAGGGCCCCTCGAGCAGTACTTC. The encoded protein is CAISDPPLAGGPLEQYF.

The rearrangement links TRBV30 to TRBJ1-1, with D perhaps matching TRBD1 (5 bases). Deletions cut 3 bases from V and 4 bases from J, with 12 bases between. CDR1 and CDR2 (germline): GTSNPN, SVGIG (reference sequence). This CDR3 has 13 amino acids. CDR3 loop: CAWSLFGGTEAFF. In DNA, the CDR3 is TGTGCCTGGAGCCTATTTGGGGGCACTGAAGCTTTCTTT.

The V gene is TRBV15, the J gene TRBJ1-2, with TRBD1 matching over 7 bases. The CDR3 spans 13 residues. Trimming took 4 bases from V and 6 from J; bases not matched to a gene: 5. CDR1 and CDR2 (germline): LNHNV, YYDKDF (reference sequence). CDR3 in amino acids: CATSIQGTDGYTF. The CDR3 region has the DNA TGTGCCACCAGCATACAGGGGACTGATGGCTACACCTTC.

The rearrangement uses TRBV28 and TRBJ1-2; D not certain. Germline V gives CDR1 MDHEN, CDR2 SYDVKM. Trimming took off 5 bases at V and 5 bases at J, with 24 bases between the two ends. This CDR3 is built from 17 residues. The CDR3 region has the DNA TGTGCCAGCAGTCCCCACAAGCGGTTTGAGGGAGTATATGGCTACACCTTC. Amino acids: CASSPHKRFEGVYGYTF.

V gene TRBV10-3 combines with J gene TRBJ2-5, with 8 bases lining up with TRBD1. The J segment lost 6 bases and the V segment lost 10 bases, leaving 16 bases of the junction unmatched. Germline values: CDR1 ENHRY, CDR2 SYGVKD. CDR3 length equals 15 residues. This chain's CDR3 is CATEIPRQGMKTQYF. CDR3 sequence (DNA): TGTGCCACCGAGATCCCCCGACAGGGGATGAAGACCCAGTACTTC.

The genes are TRBV11-2 and TRBJ2-2; D remains ambiguous. The CDR3 runs 14 residues. Germline V gene lookup returns CDR1 SGHAT and CDR2 FQNNGV. Between the trimmed V and J ends, which lost 3 bases and 10 bases, there was a span of 15 bases. CDR3 in amino acids: CASSFEGSRKELFF. The CDR3 nucleotides read TGTGCCAGCAGCTTCGAAGGCTCGAGGAAGGAGCTGTTTTTT.

This chain connects TRBV27 to TRBJ2-5, with 7 positions matching TRBD2. The J segment lost 6 bases and the V segment lost 5 bases, leaving 12 bases of the junction unmatched. This CDR3 is 15 amino acids long. The germline V gene encodes CDR1 MNHEY and CDR2 SMNVEV (reference sequence). As DNA, the CDR3 is TGTGCCAGCAGTCTAAAACGACTAGCATCACAGACCCAGTACTTC. The encoded protein is CASSLKRLASQTQYF.

CDR3 loop: CASSDEGGGTNQPQHF. In DNA form, the CDR3 reads TGTGCCAGCAGTGATGAGGGGGGGGGTACCAATCAGCCCCAGCATTTT. The chain uses TRBV2 and TRBJ1-5; weak D call: TRBD1 (6 bases). The germline V gene encodes CDR1 SNHLY and CDR2 FYNNEI. CDR3 size: 16 residues. V lost 3 bases, J lost 3 bases, and 15 bases lay in between.

V usage is TRBV6-6 and J usage is TRBJ1-3; D gene ambiguous. The CDR3 spans 14 residues. Trimming pared 2 bases from V and 4 bases from J, leaving 9 bases between. Germline V gene lookup returns CDR1 MNHNY and CDR2 SVGAGI (reference sequence). The CDR3 sequence is CASSYEGKGNTIYF. CDR3 DNA sequence: TGTGCCAGCAGTTACGAGGGTAAAGGAAACACCATATATTTT.

V is TRBV10-3 and J is TRBJ2-7; no clear D gene. Germline V CDR1 and CDR2: ENHRY, SYGVKD. The CDR3 runs to 13 residues. V dropped 2 bases and J dropped 4 bases, with 9 bases sitting between them. As DNA, the CDR3 is TGTGCCATCAGTGAGATAGGGCAATACGAGCAGTACTTC. Amino acids: CAISEIGQYEQYF.

The J gene is TRBJ2-5, the V gene TRBV5-1, with 8 bases aligning to TRBD1. Unmatched junction bases numbered 4, after V lost 4 bases and J lost 2 bases. This CDR3 spans 14 amino acids. Germline CDR1 reads SGHRS; CDR2 reads YFSETQ. CDR3: CASSQGQGQETQYF. Here the CDR3 DNA reads TGCGCCAGCAGCCAAGGACAGGGACAAGAGACCCAGTACTTC. Complete variable domain (other parts from reference TRBV5-1 and TRBJ2-5): KAGVTQTPRYLIKTRGQQVTLSCSPISGHRSVSWYQQTPGQGLQFLFEYFSETQRNKGNFPGRFSGRQFSNSRSEMNVSTLELGDSALYLCASSQGQGQETQYFGPGTRLLVL.

This rearrangement joins TRBV10-1 to TRBJ2-1; TRBD1 matches at 9 bases. Germline V CDR1 and CDR2: WNHNN, SYGVQD (reference sequence). The CDR3 contains 13 residues. V shed 5 bases, J shed 5 bases, and the junction held 1 base outside the gene matches. The CDR3 loop reads CASSWDRDNEQFF. As DNA, the CDR3 is TGCGCCAGCAGTTGGGACAGGGACAATGAGCAGTTCTTC.

The chain combines TRBV29-1 with TRBJ2-3; 8 bases agree with TRBD2. CDR3 length: 15 residues. V dropped 4 bases and J dropped 4; count of bases not matched to a gene: 10. Germline V gives CDR1 SQVTM, CDR2 ANQGSEA. The CDR3 spells CSVGGTGGVADTQYF. For the CDR3, the DNA is TGCAGCGTTGGGGGTACGGGAGGGGTTGCAGATACGCAGTATTTT.

This chain joins TRBV19 and TRBJ2-5; 13 positions match TRBD2. CDR1 is LNHDA and CDR2 is SQIVND in the germline V gene (reference sequence). Trimming took 7 bases from V and 5 from J; bases not matched to a gene: 7. This CDR3 has 15 amino acids. The CDR3 loop is CASKLAGGPRETQYF. The CDR3 nucleotides read TGTGCCAGTAAACTAGCGGGAGGGCCGAGGGAGACCCAGTACTTC.

The chain is built from TRBV6-5 and TRBJ1-6; 9 bases align to TRBD1. Trimming at V came to 6 bases and at J to 14 bases, leaving 11 bases not matched to a gene. Looked up from germline, CDR1 is MNHEY and CDR2 is SVGAGI. This CDR3 contains 14 residues. Here the CDR3 DNA reads TGTGCCAGCAGGCAGACAGGGGGGACTGGAACCCTCCACTTT. This codes for CASRQTGGTGTLHF.

The chain employs TRBV28 and TRBJ1-1; 7 nucleotides line up with TRBD1. V trimming: 6 bases; J trimming: 4 bases; junction bases outside the gene matches: 5. Germline V gene sequence: CDR1 MDHEN, CDR2 SYDVKM. CDR3 length: 13 amino acids. The CDR3 DNA sequence: TGTGCCAGCAGAAACTACAGGGGCACTGAAGCTTTCTTT. Translation: CASRNYRGTEAFF.

The chain couples TRBV5-1 to TRBJ2-5; 13 positions agree with TRBD2. V lost 0 bases to trimming and J lost 14 bases; unmatched junction nucleotides: 16. The CDR3 totals 17 residues. Germline V gene data show CDR1 as SGHRS and CDR2 as YFSETQ. The CDR3 nucleotides read TGCGCCAGCAGCTTGGGAAGACTAGCGGGAGGTAGCGAGAGGGGTTACTTC. Protein: CASSLGRLAGGSERGYF.

This clone occurred once. The CDR3 sequence: CASSDSGRAIYEQYF. In nucleotides, the CDR3 is TGTGCCAGCAGCGATAGCGGGAGGGCCATCTACGAGCAGTACTTC. The chain has TRBV5-6 and TRBJ2-7; 11 bases align to TRBD2. Germline V gives CDR1 SGHDT, CDR2 YYEEEE. With 4 bases clipped from V and 3 bases from J, the junction kept 6 bases outside the gene matches. This CDR3 has 15 amino acids.

The chain employs TRBV5-4 and TRBJ2-3; D is possibly TRBD1 (6 bases). The CDR3 spans 14 residues. Per the germline V gene, CDR1 is SGHNT and CDR2 is YYREEE (reference sequence). V was trimmed by 2 bases and J by 4 bases, leaving 11 bases between them. CDR3 residues: CASSLRPGADTQYF. The CDR3 DNA reads as TGTGCCAGCAGCTTACGCCCAGGGGCAGATACGCAGTATTTT.

The chain uses TRBV7-6 and TRBJ2-7; tentative D call: TRBD1 (6 bases). This CDR3 is 13 amino acids long. Trimming stripped 4 bases from V and 7 bases from J, with 14 bases between. Germline CDR1 reads SGHVS; CDR2 reads FNYEAQ. CDR3 in amino acids: CASSSGTPGEQYF. The DNA of the CDR3 is TGTGCCAGCAGCTCCGGGACACCGGGGGAGCAGTACTTC.

The chain uses TRBV5-1 and TRBJ2-5; 13 bases agree with TRBD2. Germline CDR1 is SGHRS and CDR2 is YFSETQ. Unmatched junction bases numbered 8, after V lost 7 bases and J lost 5 bases. The CDR3 sequence is 15 residues long. The CDR3 nucleotides are TGCGCCAGCGGAGCGACTAGCGGGGGGTTGGAGACCCAGTACTTC. Translated, it gives CASGATSGGLETQYF.

The rearrangement uses TRBV6-5 and TRBJ1-1, with no clear D. V shed 0 bases and J shed 6 bases, with 8 bases lying between them. The germline V gene has CDR1 MNHEY and CDR2 SVGAGI. The CDR3 length is 13 residues. Here the CDR3 DNA reads TGTGCCAGCAGTTACTCTTCACTGTCTGAAGCTTTCTTT. Amino acid sequence: CASSYSSLSEAFF.